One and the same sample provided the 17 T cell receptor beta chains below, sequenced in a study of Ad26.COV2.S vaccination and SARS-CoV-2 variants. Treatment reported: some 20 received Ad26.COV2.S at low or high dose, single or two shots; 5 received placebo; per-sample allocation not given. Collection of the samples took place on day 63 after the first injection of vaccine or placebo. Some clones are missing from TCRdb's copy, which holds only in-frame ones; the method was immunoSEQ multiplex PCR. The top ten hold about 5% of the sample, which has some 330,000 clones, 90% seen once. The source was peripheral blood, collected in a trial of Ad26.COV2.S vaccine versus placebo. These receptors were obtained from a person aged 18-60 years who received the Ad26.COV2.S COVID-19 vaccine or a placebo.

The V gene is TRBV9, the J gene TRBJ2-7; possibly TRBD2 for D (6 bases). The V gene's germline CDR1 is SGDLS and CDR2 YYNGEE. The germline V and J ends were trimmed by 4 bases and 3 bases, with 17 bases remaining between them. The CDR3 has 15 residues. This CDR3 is CASSPKGRLDYEQYF. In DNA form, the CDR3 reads TGTGCCAGCAGCCCCAAAGGGAGGCTCGACTACGAGCAGTACTTC.

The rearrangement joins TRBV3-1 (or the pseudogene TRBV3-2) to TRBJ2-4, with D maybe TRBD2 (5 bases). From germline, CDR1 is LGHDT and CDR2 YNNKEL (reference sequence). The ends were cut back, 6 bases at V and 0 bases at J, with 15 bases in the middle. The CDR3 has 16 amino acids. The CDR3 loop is CASSRVSGLAKNIQYF. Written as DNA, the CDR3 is TGTGCCAGCAGTCGCGTATCAGGACTAGCCAAAAACATTCAGTACTTC.

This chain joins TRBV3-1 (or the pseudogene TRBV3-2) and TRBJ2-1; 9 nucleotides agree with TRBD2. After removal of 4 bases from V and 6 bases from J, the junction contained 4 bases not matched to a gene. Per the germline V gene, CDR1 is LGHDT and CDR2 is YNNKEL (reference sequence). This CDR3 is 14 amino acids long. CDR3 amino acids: CASSPRGGANEQFF. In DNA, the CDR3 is TGTGCCAGCAGCCCGCGGGGGGGGGCCAATGAGCAGTTCTTC.

The CDR3 region has the DNA TGTGCCAGCAGCCCCCCAGGGGGTTATGGCTACACCTTC. Translating it yields CASSPPGGYGYTF. The chain links TRBV9 to TRBJ1-2; 7 bases map to TRBD1. After removal of 4 bases from V and 5 bases from J, the junction contained 5 bases not matched to a gene. Germline values: CDR1 SGDLS, CDR2 YYNGEE. The CDR3 runs to 13 residues.

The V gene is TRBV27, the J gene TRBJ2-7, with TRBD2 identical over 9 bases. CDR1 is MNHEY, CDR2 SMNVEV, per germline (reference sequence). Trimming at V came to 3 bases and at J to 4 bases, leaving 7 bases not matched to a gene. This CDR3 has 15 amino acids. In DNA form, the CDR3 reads TGTGCCAGCAGTTTCAGGCGGGGGGGCATATACGAGCAGTACTTC. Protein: CASSFRRGGIYEQYF.

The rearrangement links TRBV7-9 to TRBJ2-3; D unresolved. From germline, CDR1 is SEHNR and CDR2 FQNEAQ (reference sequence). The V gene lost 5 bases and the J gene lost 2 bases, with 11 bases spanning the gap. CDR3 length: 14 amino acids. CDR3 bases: TGTGCCAGCAGCCGGGCGGTTTTCACAGATACGCAGTATTTT. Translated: CASSRAVFTDTQYF.

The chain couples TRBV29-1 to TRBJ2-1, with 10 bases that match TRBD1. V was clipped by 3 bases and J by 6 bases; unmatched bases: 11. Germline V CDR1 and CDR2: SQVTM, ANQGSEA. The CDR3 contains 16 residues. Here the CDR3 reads CSVDDPGQGIINEQFF. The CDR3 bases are TGCAGCGTTGATGATCCGGGACAGGGGATAATCAATGAGCAGTTCTTC.

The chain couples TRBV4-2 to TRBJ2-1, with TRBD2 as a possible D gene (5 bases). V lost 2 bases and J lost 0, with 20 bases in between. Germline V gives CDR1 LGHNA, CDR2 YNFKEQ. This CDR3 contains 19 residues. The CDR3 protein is CASSQLELSGPSSYNEQFF. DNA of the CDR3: TGTGCCAGCAGCCAATTGGAACTAAGCGGACCGAGCTCCTACAATGAGCAGTTCTTC.

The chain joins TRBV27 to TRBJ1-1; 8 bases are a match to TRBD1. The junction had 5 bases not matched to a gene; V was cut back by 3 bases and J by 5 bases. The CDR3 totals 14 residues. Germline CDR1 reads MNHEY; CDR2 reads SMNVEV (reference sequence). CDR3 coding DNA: TGTGCCAGCAGTTTGAGGACAGGGTTAACTGAAGCTTTCTTT. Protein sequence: CASSLRTGLTEAFF.

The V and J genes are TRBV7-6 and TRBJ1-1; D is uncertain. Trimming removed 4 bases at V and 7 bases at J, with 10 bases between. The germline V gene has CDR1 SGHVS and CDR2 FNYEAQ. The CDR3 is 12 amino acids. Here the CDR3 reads CASSSFEFEAFF. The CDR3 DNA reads TGTGCCAGCAGCTCTTTTGAGTTTGAAGCTTTCTTT.

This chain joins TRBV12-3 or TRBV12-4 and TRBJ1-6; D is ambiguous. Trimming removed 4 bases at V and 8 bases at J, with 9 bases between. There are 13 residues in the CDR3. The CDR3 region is CASSSRTYSPLHF. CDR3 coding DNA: TGTGCCAGCAGTTCTCGAACGTATTCACCCCTCCACTTT.

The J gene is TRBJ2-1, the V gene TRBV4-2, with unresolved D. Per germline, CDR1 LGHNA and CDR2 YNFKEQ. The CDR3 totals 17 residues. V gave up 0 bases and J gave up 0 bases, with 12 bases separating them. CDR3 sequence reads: CASSQETVGNSYNEQFF. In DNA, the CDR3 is TGTGCCAGCAGCCAAGAGACGGTGGGAAACTCCTACAATGAGCAGTTCTTC.

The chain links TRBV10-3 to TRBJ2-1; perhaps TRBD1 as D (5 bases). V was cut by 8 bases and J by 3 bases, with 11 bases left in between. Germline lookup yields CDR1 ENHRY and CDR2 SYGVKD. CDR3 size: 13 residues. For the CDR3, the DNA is TGTGCCATCGGCGACAGACTCTACAATGAGCAGTTCTTC. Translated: CAIGDRLYNEQFF.

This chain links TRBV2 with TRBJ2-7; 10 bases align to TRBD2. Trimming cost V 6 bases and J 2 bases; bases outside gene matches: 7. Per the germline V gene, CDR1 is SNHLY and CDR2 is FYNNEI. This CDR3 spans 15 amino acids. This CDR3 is CASSGTSGAPYEQYF. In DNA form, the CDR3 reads TGTGCCAGCAGCGGTACTAGCGGGGCCCCCTACGAGCAGTACTTC.

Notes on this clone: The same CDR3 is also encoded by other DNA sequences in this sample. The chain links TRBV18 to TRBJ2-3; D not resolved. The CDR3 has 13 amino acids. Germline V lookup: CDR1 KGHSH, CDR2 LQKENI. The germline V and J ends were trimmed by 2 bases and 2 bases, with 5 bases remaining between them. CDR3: CASSPLDTDTQYF. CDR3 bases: TGTGCCAGCTCACCATTAGACACAGATACGCAGTATTTT. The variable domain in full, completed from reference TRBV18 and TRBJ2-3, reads NAGVMQNPRHLVRRRGQEARLRCSPMKGHSHVYWYRQLPEEGLKFMVYLQKENIIDESGMPKERFSAEFPKEGPSILRIQQVVRGDSAAYFCASSPLDTDTQYFGPGTRLTVL.

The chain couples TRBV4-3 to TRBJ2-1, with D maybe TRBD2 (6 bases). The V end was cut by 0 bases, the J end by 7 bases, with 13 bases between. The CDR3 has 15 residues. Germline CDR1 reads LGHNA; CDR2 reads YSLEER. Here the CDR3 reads CASSQESGLRNEQFF. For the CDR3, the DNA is TGCGCCAGCAGCCAAGAATCGGGACTTCGAAATGAGCAGTTCTTC.

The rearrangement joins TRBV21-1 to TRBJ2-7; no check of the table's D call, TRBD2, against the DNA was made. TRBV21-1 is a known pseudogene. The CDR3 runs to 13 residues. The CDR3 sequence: CASSKYGVGEQYV. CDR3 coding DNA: TGTGCCAGCAGCAAGTACGGGGTCGGGGAGCAGTACGTC.